These 9 T cell receptor beta chains were sequenced from one sample in a study of cytomegalovirus exposure and HLA in healthy donors. In the PCR, 60 Vbeta and 13 Jbeta primers were used. Some clones are missing from TCRdb's copy, which holds only in-frame ones; the method was immunoSEQ multiplex PCR. Of about 94,000 clones listed, 60% to 80% are singletons. Source material: PBMCs. The receptors were gathered from a woman between 40 and 50 years old in good health and CMV-seronegative.

J is TRBJ1-2 and V is TRBV19, with TRBD1 matching over 7 bases. CDR1 is LNHDA, CDR2 SQIVND, per germline (reference sequence). The CDR3 runs to 14 residues. With V trimmed by 5 bases and J by 4 bases, 7 bases remained unmatched. This CDR3 reads CASSSRQGFYGYTF. The CDR3 nucleotides read TGTGCCAGTAGTTCCCGACAGGGATTCTATGGCTACACCTTC. The full variable domain, completed using reference TRBV19 and TRBJ1-2, is DGGITQSPKYLFRKEGQNVTLSCEQNLNHDAMYWYRQDPGQGLRLIYYSQIVNDFQKGDIAEGYSVSREKKESFPLTVTSAQKNPTAFYLCASSSRQGFYGYTFGSGTRLTVV.

Comments on this clone: The junction differs from germline at one of its ends, possibly a read error. The CDR3 loop is CSVERGQGAQYGYPF. The CDR3 DNA follows: TGCAGCGTTGAAAGGGGACAGGGGGCGCAGTATGGCTACCCCTTC. The chain carries TRBV29-1 and TRBJ1-2, with 12 nucleotides matching TRBD1. The CDR3 has 15 amino acids. Germline CDR1 and CDR2: SQVTM and ANQGSEA.

The V gene is TRBV5-4, the J gene TRBJ2-2; D not certain. Germline CDR1 reads SGHNT; CDR2 reads YYREEE (reference sequence). The CDR3 is made up of 13 amino acids. V lost 0 bases to trimming and J lost 4 bases, with 4 bases between them. The CDR3 DNA is TGTGCCAGCAGCTTGGCGGGCACCGGGGAGCTGTTTTTT. It specifies CASSLAGTGELFF.

The chain links TRBV9 to TRBJ1-3, with D possibly TRBD1 on 6 matching bases. The germline CDR1 and CDR2 sequences are SGDLS and YYNGEE. This CDR3 is built from 15 residues. Between the trimmed V and J ends, which lost 1 base and 0 bases, there was a span of 8 bases. CDR3 nucleotides: TGTGCCAGCAGCGTACAGGGGATCTCTGGAAACACCATATATTTT. The encoded protein is CASSVQGISGNTIYF.

The V gene is TRBV28, the J gene TRBJ1-4; tentatively, D is TRBD1 (6 bases). Per the germline V gene, CDR1 is MDHEN and CDR2 is SYDVKM. V shed 8 bases and J shed 5 bases, with 15 bases lying between them. This CDR3 has 14 residues. The CDR3 coding sequence is TGTGCCAGCGCCTGGACAGCGGGGAATGAAAAACTGTTTTTT. It translates to CASAWTAGNEKLFF.

A single count supports this clone. The chain links TRBV5-4 to TRBJ1-2; D gene uncertain. The ends were cut back, 4 bases at V and 2 bases at J, with 21 bases in the middle. Germline values: CDR1 SGHNT, CDR2 YYREEE (reference sequence). The CDR3 has 17 residues. The CDR3 bases are TGTGCCAGCAGCCCGCCTGGGCCTTTCCGTAAAAACTATGGCTACACCTTC. Protein: CASSPPGPFRKNYGYTF.

This clone was recorded only once. V gene TRBV28 combines with J gene TRBJ1-1; 9 nucleotides match TRBD1. Per germline, CDR1 MDHEN and CDR2 SYDVKM. Unmatched junction bases numbered 6, after V lost 6 bases and J lost 4 bases. The CDR3 has 14 amino acids. This CDR3 is CASRSGTGTTEAFF. DNA of the CDR3: TGTGCCAGCAGGTCAGGGACAGGGACCACTGAAGCTTTCTTT.

The rearrangement joins TRBV7-2 to TRBJ2-3; 12 positions match TRBD2. V lost 1 base to trimming and J lost 3 bases; unmatched junction nucleotides: 5. The CDR3 covers 17 residues. The germline CDR1 and CDR2 sequences are SGHTA and FQGNSA. CDR3 nucleotide sequence: TGTGCCAGCAGCTTAGGGCCTAGCGGGGGGGCTACAGATACGCAGTATTTT. It specifies CASSLGPSGGATDTQYF.

This rearrangement joins TRBV6-5 to TRBJ1-1, with 7 bases lining up with TRBD1. CDR3 length: 15 amino acids. Germline loops: CDR1 MNHEY, CDR2 SVGAGI. The V segment lost 4 bases and the J segment 5 bases; nucleotides outside the gene matches: 10. In DNA form, the CDR3 reads TGTGCCAGCAGTTCGACAGGGCGTGGGAGGACTGAAGCTTTCTTT. Residues: CASSSTGRGRTEAFF.